A single sample gave rise to the 19 T cell receptor beta chains below, sequenced in a study of blood T cell repertoires in COVID-19. The method was immunoSEQ multiplex PCR; TCRdb's version includes in-frame clones alone and lacks a portion of them. The table includes about 200,000 clones, over 60% detected once. Sequencing was done on a sample of peripheral blood. The receptors were gathered from a woman in her seventies with acute or convalescent COVID-19.

This chain connects TRBV5-1 to TRBJ2-3; 11 bases align to TRBD2. V lost 4 bases, J lost 7 bases, and 8 bases stayed unmatched. The CDR3 is 15 amino acids. The germline gives CDR1 SGHRS, CDR2 YFSETQ. The CDR3 DNA follows: TGCGCCAGCAGCATACTAGCGGGAGCCCAGTATACGCAGTATTTT. Encoded protein: CASSILAGAQYTQYF.

The chain uses TRBV2 and TRBJ2-2; D may be TRBD2 (6 bases). V was pared by 8 bases and J by 4 bases, with 14 bases between. In germline, CDR1 is SNHLY, CDR2 FYNNEI. The CDR3 consists of 14 residues. The CDR3, as DNA: TGTGCCAGCGTGCTGGAGGGCACCACCGGGGAGCTGTTTTTT. This gives the protein CASVLEGTTGELFF. Supplemented by reference TRBV2 and TRBJ2-2, the full variable domain reads EPEVTQTPSHQVTQMGQEVILRCVPISNHLYFYWYRQILGQKVEFLVSFYNNEISEKSEIFDDQFSVERPDGSNFTLKIRSTKLEDSAMYFCASVLEGTTGELFFGEGSRLTVL.

The chain employs TRBV5-1 and TRBJ2-7, with 8 nucleotides matching TRBD1. The germline gives CDR1 SGHRS, CDR2 YFSETQ. CDR3 length: 16 residues. V shed 0 bases, J shed 5 bases, and the junction held 10 bases outside the gene matches. Written as DNA, the CDR3 is TGCGCCAGCAGCTTGGGGTATAGACAGGGGCGCGACGAGCAGTACTTC. Residues: CASSLGYRQGRDEQYF.

The J gene is TRBJ2-1, the V gene TRBV11-1, with D tentatively TRBD2 (5 bases). The CDR3 is 15 residues long. The V end lost 2 bases, the J end lost 5 bases, and 13 bases lay between the germline ends. Germline CDR1 reads SGHAT; CDR2 reads FQDESV (reference sequence). The CDR3 spells CASSLILTGNNEQFF. CDR3 DNA: TGTGCCAGCAGCTTAATCCTTACGGGGAACAATGAGCAGTTCTTC.

This chain uses TRBV7-3 with TRBJ2-1; TRBD1 matches at 7 bases. The CDR3 extends over 19 amino acids. V was pared by 1 base and J by 4 bases, with 16 bases of the junction left unmatched. Germline V CDR1 and CDR2: SGHTA, FQGTGA. In DNA form, the CDR3 reads TGTGCCAGCAGCTTAAAACAGGGGAAACACAAAAGCTATTACAATGAGCAGTTCTTC. Translated, it gives CASSLKQGKHKSYYNEQFF.

This chain links TRBV5-1 with TRBJ1-4; possibly TRBD1 for D (6 bases). The germline V and J ends were trimmed by 0 bases and 6 bases, with 9 bases remaining between them. The CDR3 runs to 14 residues. Germline CDR1 and CDR2: SGHRS and YFSETQ. For the CDR3, the DNA is TGCGCCAGCAGCTTGGGAGGGGGAGATGAAAAACTGTTTTTT. Translation: CASSLGGGDEKLFF. The variable domain in full, completed from reference TRBV5-1 and TRBJ1-4, reads KAGVTQTPRYLIKTRGQQVTLSCSPISGHRSVSWYQQTPGQGLQFLFEYFSETQRNKGNFPGRFSGRQFSNSRSEMNVSTLELGDSALYLCASSLGGGDEKLFFGSGTQLSVL.

The chain has TRBV28 and TRBJ2-2; perhaps TRBD2 as D (6 bases). V lost 5 bases and J lost 6, with 16 bases in between. This CDR3 region has 15 residues. Germline V gene lookup returns CDR1 MDHEN and CDR2 SYDVKM. For the CDR3, the DNA is TGTGCCAGCAGTCCCTCCCTTTGGGGGGCCGGGGAGCTGTTTTTT. It yields the protein CASSPSLWGAGELFF.

The V gene is TRBV7-9, the J gene TRBJ2-1, with D perhaps matching TRBD1 (6 bases). Germline V CDR1 and CDR2: SEHNR, FQNEAQ (reference sequence). This CDR3 is built from 12 residues. Between the trimmed V and J ends, which lost 2 bases and 13 bases, there was a span of 12 bases. The CDR3 region has the DNA TGTGCCAGCAGCTTAAACCGGGACAATCAGTTCTTC. Residues: CASSLNRDNQFF.

This clone appeared once. The chain links TRBV19 to TRBJ2-3; D remains unclear. V lost 6 bases, J lost 1 base, and 5 bases lay in between. The CDR3 is made up of 12 amino acids. Germline CDR1 is LNHDA and CDR2 is SQIVND (reference sequence). The CDR3 spells CASRSGTDTQYF. The DNA for the CDR3 is TGTGCCAGTAGGAGCGGCACAGATACGCAGTATTTT.

This sequence joins TRBV28 and TRBJ2-7; 9 positions match TRBD1. CDR3 length: 15 residues. Unmatched junction bases numbered 4, after V lost 2 bases and J lost 2 bases. Germline V gene sequence: CDR1 MDHEN, CDR2 SYDVKM. Written as DNA, the CDR3 is TGTGCCAGCAGTTTAGGGACAGGGCTCCCCTACGAGCAGTACTTC. Translation: CASSLGTGLPYEQYF.

J is TRBJ2-3 and V is TRBV5-1; the D is unclear. The V end lost 0 bases, the J end lost 3 bases, and 5 bases lay between the germline ends. CDR1 is SGHRS, CDR2 YFSETQ, per germline. The CDR3 spans 13 residues. As DNA, the CDR3 is TGCGCCAGCAGCTTGGAGCTTACAGATACGCAGTATTTT. Its translation: CASSLELTDTQYF.

This clone was picked up a small number of times. V is TRBV7-2 and J is TRBJ2-2, with 10 bases aligning to TRBD2. The CDR3 consists of 16 residues. J gave up 6 bases and V 0 bases, and 4 bases lay outside the gene matches. Germline V gene data show CDR1 as SGHTA and CDR2 as FQGNSA. This chain's CDR3 is CASSLAPGTSAGELFF. The CDR3 bases are TGTGCCAGCAGCTTAGCTCCCGGGACTAGCGCCGGGGAGCTGTTTTTT.

This rearrangement joins TRBV3-1 (or the pseudogene TRBV3-2) to TRBJ2-3, with a tentative D call TRBD2 (6 bases). The V gene lost 4 bases and the J gene lost 1 base, with 9 bases spanning the gap. The CDR3 is 14 amino acids. Germline V lookup: CDR1 LGHDT, CDR2 YNNKEL (reference sequence). CDR3 DNA sequence: TGTGCCAGCAGCCTTAGCGGAGGCACAGATACGCAGTATTTT. Its protein is CASSLSGGTDTQYF.

The V gene is TRBV6-5, the J gene TRBJ2-5; 7 bases match TRBD1. The germline V gene has CDR1 MNHEY and CDR2 SVGAGI. The CDR3 length is 15 residues. V gave up 6 bases and J gave up 5 bases; unmatched junction bases: 12. CDR3 amino acids: CASSLDRDRMETQYF. Here the CDR3 DNA reads TGTGCCAGCAGCCTCGACAGGGATAGGATGGAGACCCAGTACTTC.

The chain joins TRBV18 to TRBJ1-1; tentatively, D is TRBD1 (6 bases). The CDR3 runs to 13 residues. The germline V and J ends were trimmed by 2 bases and 3 bases, with 7 bases remaining between them. Per germline, CDR1 KGHSH and CDR2 LQKENI. CDR3 DNA: TGTGCCAGCTCACCAAACAGGGACACTGAAGCTTTCTTT. Translated, it gives CASSPNRDTEAFF. The whole variable domain, remainder taken from reference TRBV18 and TRBJ1-1, is NAGVMQNPRHLVRRRGQEARLRCSPMKGHSHVYWYRQLPEEGLKFMVYLQKENIIDESGMPKERFSAEFPKEGPSILRIQQVVRGDSAAYFCASSPNRDTEAFFGQGTRLTVV.

The chain recombines TRBV3-1 (or the pseudogene TRBV3-2) with TRBJ2-5; D gene unclear. The CDR3 has 14 amino acids. Germline V gene sequence: CDR1 LGHDT, CDR2 YNNKEL (reference sequence). V lost 2 bases and J lost 5, with 12 bases in between. CDR3 DNA: TGTGCCAGCAGCCAACCGCGGAGTCGGGAGACCCAGTACTTC. This codes for CASSQPRSRETQYF.

This clone was seen a single time. This chain uses TRBV2 with TRBJ1-4; D call uncertain. The ends were cut back, 6 bases at V and 2 bases at J, with 13 bases in the middle. Germline V gives CDR1 SNHLY, CDR2 FYNNEI. The CDR3 has 15 amino acids. CDR3 residues: CASSPLGPTNEKLFF. CDR3 sequence (DNA): TGTGCCAGCAGCCCCCTAGGTCCGACTAATGAAAAACTGTTTTTT. Drawing the rest from reference TRBV2 and TRBJ1-4, the complete variable domain is EPEVTQTPSHQVTQMGQEVILRCVPISNHLYFYWYRQILGQKVEFLVSFYNNEISEKSEIFDDQFSVERPDGSNFTLKIRSTKLEDSAMYFCASSPLGPTNEKLFFGSGTQLSVL.

The CDR3 region has the DNA TGTGCCAGCAGTGGACAGGGGGCGAACACTGAAGCTTTCTTT. Amino acids: CASSGQGANTEAFF. This chain uses TRBV2 with TRBJ1-1, with 10 positions matching TRBD1. From germline, CDR1 is SNHLY and CDR2 FYNNEI. The CDR3 extends over 14 amino acids. The V gene end was trimmed by 4 bases and the J gene end by 1 base; junction bases not matched to a gene: 0.

V usage is TRBV3-1 (or the pseudogene TRBV3-2) and J usage is TRBJ2-7, with TRBD2 identical over 8 bases. CDR1 is LGHDT, CDR2 YNNKEL, per germline (reference sequence). The trim removed 7 bases at V and 3 bases at J, leaving 11 bases unmatched. The CDR3 length is 15 residues. The CDR3 nucleotides are TGTGCCAGCACCCCCGGGGGGGGTCTTGGCTACGAGCAGTACTTC. It specifies CASTPGGGLGYEQYF.